Reported below is one T cell receptor beta chain. This entry belongs to a study of Ad26.COV2.S vaccination and SARS-CoV-2 variants. CDR3 length equals 16 residues. With 2 bases removed from V and 6 bases from J, the gap between germline ends came to 20 bases. CDR1 and CDR2 from the germline V gene are SGHKS and YYEKEE (reference sequence). The sample's treatment: around 19 received Ad26.COV2.S at low or high dose, single or two shots; roughly 5 received placebo; per-sample allocation not given. Samples came from day 63 after the first vaccine or placebo injection. Only in-frame clones appear in the TCRdb table, and some are missing; sequencing was by immunoSEQ multiplex PCR. The table includes about 390,000 clones, roughly nine tenths detected once.

The input for sequencing was peripheral blood, taken in a trial of Ad26.COV2.S vaccine versus placebo. The TCR was taken from a person aged 18-65 years who received the Ad26.COV2.S COVID-19 vaccine or a placebo. This chain uses TRBV5-5 with TRBJ1-1; D is perhaps TRBD1 (6 bases). The chain's CDR3 is CASSFNYRVGSAEAFF. CDR3 DNA sequence: TGTGCCAGCAGCTTCAATTACAGGGTAGGTAGCGCTGAAGCTTTCTTT.